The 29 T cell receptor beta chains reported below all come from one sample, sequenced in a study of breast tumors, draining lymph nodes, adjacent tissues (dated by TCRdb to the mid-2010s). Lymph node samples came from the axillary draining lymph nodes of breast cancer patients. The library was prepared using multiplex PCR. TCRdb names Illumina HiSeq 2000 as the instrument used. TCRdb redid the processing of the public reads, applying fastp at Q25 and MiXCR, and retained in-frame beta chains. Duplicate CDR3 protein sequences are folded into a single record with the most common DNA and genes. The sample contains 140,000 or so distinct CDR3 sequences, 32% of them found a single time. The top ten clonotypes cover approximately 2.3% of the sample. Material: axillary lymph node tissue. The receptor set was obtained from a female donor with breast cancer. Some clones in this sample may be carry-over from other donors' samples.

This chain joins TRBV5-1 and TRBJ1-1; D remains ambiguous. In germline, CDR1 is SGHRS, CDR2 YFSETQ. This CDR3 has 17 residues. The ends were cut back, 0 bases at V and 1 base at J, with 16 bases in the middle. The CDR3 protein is CASSLVSSGKGNTEAFF. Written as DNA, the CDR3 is TGCGCCAGCAGCTTGGTATCGTCAGGAAAAGGGAACACTGAAGCTTTCTTT.

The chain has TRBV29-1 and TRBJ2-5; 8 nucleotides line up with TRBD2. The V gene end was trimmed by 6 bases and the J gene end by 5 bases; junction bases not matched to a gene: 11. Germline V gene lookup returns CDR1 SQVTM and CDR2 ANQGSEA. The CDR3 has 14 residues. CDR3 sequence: CSVQRPGGMETQYF. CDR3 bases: TGCAGCGTACAACGCCCGGGGGGGATGGAGACCCAGTACTTC.

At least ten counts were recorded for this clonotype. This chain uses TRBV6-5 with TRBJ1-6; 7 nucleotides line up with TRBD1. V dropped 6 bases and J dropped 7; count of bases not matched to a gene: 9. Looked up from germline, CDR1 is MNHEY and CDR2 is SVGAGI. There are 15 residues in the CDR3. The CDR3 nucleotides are TGTGCCAGCAGAAAAGACAGGGTATTGAATTCACCCCTCCACTTT. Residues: CASRKDRVLNSPLHF.

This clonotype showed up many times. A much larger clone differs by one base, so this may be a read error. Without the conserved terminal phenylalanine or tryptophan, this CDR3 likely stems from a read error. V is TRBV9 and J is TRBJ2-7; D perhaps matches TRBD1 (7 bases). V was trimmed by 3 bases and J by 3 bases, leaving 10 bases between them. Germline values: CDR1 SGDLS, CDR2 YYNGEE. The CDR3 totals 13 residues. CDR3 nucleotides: TGTGCCAGCAGCGCGGGGGACAGCTACGAGCAGTACTCC. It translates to CASSAGDSYEQYS.

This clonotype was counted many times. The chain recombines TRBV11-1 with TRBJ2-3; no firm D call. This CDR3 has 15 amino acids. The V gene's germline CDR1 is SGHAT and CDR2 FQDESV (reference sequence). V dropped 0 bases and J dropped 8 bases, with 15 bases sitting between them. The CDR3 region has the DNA TGTGCCAGCAGCTTAGCTAGCAGCTACGGCGGTACGCAGTATTTT. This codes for CASSLASSYGGTQYF. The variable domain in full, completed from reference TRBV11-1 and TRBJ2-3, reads EAEVAQSPRYKITEKSQAVAFWCDPISGHATLYWYRQILGQGPELLVQFQDESVVDDSQLPKDRFSAERLKGVDSTLKIQPAELGDSAMYLCASSLASSYGGTQYFGPGTRLTVL.

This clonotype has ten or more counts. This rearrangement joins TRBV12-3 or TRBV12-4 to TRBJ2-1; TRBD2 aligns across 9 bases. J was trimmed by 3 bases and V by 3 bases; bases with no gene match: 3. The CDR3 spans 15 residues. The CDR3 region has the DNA TGTGCCAGCAGTTTCCCGCGGGGGGGCTACAATGAGCAGTTCTTC. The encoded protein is CASSFPRGGYNEQFF.

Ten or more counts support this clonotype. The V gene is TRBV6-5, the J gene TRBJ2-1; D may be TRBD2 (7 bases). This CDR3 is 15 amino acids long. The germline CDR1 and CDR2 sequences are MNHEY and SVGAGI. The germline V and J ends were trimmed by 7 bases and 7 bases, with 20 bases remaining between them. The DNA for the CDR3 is TGTGCCAGCACCACATTCCGGGGGGCTTTGAATGAGCAGTTCTTC. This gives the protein CASTTFRGALNEQFF.

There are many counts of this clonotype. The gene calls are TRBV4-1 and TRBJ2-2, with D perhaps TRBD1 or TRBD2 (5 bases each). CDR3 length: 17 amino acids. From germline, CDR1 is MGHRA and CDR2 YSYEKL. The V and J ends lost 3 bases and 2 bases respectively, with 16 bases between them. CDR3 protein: CASSQNPGTANTGELFF. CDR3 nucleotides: TGCGCCAGCAGCCAGAACCCGGGGACGGCTAACACCGGGGAGCTGTTTTTT.

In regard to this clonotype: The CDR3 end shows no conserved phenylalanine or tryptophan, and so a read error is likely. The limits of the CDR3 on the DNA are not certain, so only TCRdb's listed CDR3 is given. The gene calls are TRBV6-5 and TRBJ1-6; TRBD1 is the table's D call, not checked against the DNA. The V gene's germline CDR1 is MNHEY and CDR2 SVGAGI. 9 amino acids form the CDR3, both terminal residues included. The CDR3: CASRSRADS.

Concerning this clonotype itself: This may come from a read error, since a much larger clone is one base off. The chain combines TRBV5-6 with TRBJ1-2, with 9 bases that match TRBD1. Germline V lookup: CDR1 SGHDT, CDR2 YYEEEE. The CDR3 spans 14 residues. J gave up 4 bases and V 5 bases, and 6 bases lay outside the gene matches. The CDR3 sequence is CASRGTGTFYGYTF. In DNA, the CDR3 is TGTGCCAGCAGAGGGACAGGGACTTTCTATGGCTACACCTTC.

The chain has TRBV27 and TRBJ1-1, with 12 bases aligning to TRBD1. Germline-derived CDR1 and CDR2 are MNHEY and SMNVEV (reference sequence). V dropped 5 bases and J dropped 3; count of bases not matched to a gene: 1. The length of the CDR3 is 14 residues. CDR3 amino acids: CASSRDRGHTEAFF. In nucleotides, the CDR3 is TGTGCCAGCAGTCGGGACAGGGGGCACACTGAAGCTTTCTTT.

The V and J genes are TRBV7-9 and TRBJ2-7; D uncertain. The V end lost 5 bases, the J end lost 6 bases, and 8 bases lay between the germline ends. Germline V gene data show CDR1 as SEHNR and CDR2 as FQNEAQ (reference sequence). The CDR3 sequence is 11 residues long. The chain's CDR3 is CASSPALEQYF. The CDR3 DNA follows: TGTGCCAGCAGCCCCGCACTCGAGCAGTACTTC.

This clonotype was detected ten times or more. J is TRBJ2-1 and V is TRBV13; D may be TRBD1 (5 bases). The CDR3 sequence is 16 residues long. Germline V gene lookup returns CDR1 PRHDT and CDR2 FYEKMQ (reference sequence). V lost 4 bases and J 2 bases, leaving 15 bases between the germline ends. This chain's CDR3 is CASSSDQGYTYNEQFF. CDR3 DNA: TGTGCCAGCAGCTCGGACCAGGGCTACACCTACAATGAGCAGTTCTTC.

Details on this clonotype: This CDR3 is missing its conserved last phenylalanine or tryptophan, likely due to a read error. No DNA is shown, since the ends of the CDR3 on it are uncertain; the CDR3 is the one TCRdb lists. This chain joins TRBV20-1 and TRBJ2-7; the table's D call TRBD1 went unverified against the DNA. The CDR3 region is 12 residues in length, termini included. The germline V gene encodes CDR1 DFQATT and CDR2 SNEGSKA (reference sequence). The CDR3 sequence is CRSERDTYEQCL.

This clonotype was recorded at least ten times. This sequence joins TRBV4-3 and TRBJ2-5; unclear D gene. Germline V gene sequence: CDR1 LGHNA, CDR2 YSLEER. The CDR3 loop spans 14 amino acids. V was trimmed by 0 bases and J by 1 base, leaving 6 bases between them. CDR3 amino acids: CASSQDRTQETQYF. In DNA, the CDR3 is TGCGCCAGCAGCCAAGATAGGACCCAAGAGACCCAGTACTTC.

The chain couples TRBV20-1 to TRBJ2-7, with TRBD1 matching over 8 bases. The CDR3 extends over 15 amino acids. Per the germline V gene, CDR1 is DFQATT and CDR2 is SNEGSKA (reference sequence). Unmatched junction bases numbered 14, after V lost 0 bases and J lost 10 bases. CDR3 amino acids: CSARDQGQGSLDQYF. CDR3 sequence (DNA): TGCAGTGCTAGAGACCAAGGACAGGGCTCCCTCGATCAGTACTTC.

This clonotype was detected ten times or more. In DNA, the CDR3 is TGTGCCAGCAGTTACGACTCCTCGGCGGCCCAGCATTTT. Protein product: CASSYDSSAAQHF. V and J are TRBV6-5 and TRBJ1-5, with unresolved D. CDR1 and CDR2 (germline): MNHEY, SVGAGI. The V and J ends lost 2 bases and 11 bases respectively, with 13 bases between them. The CDR3 loop spans 13 amino acids.

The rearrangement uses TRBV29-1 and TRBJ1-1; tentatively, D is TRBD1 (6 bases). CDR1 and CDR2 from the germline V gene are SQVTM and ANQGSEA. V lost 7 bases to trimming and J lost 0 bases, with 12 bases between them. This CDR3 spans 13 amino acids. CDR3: CSAPGQLNTEAFF. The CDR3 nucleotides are TGCAGCGCACCGGGACAATTGAACACTGAAGCTTTCTTT.

CDR3 bases: TGTGCCAGCACTTCAGGGGGCATCTCCTACGAGCAGTACTTC. Amino acids: CASTSGGISYEQYF. The V and J genes are TRBV2 and TRBJ2-7, with TRBD1 matching 8 bases. This CDR3 contains 14 residues. With 7 bases clipped from V and 0 bases from J, the junction kept 5 bases outside the gene matches. The V gene's germline CDR1 is SNHLY and CDR2 FYNNEI.

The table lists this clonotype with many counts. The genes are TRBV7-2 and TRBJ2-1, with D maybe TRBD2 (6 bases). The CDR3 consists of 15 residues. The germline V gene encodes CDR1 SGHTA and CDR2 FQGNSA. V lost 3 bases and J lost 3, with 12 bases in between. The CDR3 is CASSFGGFSYNEQFF. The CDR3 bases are TGTGCCAGCAGCTTTGGGGGGTTCAGCTACAATGAGCAGTTCTTC.

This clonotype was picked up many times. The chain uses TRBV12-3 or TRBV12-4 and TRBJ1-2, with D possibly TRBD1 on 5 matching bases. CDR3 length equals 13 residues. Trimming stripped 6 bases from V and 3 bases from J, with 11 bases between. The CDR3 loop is CASRGGGDYGYTF. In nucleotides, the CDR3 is TGTGCCAGCAGGGGGGGAGGGGACTATGGCTACACCTTC.

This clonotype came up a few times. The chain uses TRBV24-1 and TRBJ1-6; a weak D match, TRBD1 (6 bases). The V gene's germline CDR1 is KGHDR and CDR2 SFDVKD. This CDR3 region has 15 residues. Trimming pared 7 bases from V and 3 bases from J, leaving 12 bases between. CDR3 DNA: TGTGCCACCAGACCCCGGGACATCTATAATTCACCCCTCCACTTT. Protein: CATRPRDIYNSPLHF.

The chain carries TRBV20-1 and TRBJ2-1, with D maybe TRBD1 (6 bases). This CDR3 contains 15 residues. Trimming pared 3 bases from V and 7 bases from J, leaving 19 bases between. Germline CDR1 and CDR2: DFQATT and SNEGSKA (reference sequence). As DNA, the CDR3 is TGCAGTGCTAGTAGGCAGGGGCGAACAACTAATGAGCAGTTCTTC. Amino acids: CSASRQGRTTNEQFF.

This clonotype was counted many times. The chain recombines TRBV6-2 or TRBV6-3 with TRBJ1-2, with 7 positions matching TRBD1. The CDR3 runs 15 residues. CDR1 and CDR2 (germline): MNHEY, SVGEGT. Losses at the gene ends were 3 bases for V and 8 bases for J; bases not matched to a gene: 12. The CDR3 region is CASSYRQGRPRGYTF. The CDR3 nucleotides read TGTGCCAGCAGTTATAGACAGGGACGGCCGCGGGGCTACACCTTC.

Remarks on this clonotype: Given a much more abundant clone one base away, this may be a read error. CDR3 sequence reads: CASSFFDLTSNEKLFF. Here the CDR3 DNA reads TGTGCCAGCAGTTTTTTTGACCTGACCTCTAATGAAAAACTGTTTTTT. The J gene is TRBJ1-4, the V gene TRBV28, with unresolved D. Trimming took off 3 bases at V and 3 bases at J, with 14 bases between the two ends. Germline V lookup: CDR1 MDHEN, CDR2 SYDVKM. CDR3 size: 16 residues.

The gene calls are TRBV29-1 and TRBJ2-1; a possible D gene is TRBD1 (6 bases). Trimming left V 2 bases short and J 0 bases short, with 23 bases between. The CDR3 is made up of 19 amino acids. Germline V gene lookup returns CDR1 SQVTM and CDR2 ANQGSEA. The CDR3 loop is CSVETPRRDRQSSYNEQFF. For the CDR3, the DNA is TGCAGCGTTGAAACCCCACGCCGAGACAGGCAGAGCTCCTACAATGAGCAGTTCTTC.

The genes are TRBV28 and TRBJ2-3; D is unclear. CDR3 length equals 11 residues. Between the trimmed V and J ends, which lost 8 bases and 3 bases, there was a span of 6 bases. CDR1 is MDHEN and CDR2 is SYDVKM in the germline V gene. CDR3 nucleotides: TGTGCCAGCGGTTATACAGATACGCAGTATTTT. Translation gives CASGYTDTQYF. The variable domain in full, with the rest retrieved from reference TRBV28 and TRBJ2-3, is DVKVTQSSRYLVKRTGEKVFLECVQDMDHENMFWYRQDPGLGLRLIYFSYDVKMKEKGDIPEGYSVSREKKERFSLILESASTNQTSMYLCASGYTDTQYFGPGTRLTVL.

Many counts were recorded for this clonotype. In DNA form, the CDR3 reads TGTGCCAGCAGTGCGACGGTACCCCGAAACACCATATATTTT. This encodes CASSATVPRNTIYF. J is TRBJ1-3 and V is TRBV6-1, with D unresolved. The CDR3 is 14 amino acids. Germline CDR1 reads MNHNS; CDR2 reads SASEGT. V was trimmed by 4 bases and J by 5 bases, leaving 12 bases between them.

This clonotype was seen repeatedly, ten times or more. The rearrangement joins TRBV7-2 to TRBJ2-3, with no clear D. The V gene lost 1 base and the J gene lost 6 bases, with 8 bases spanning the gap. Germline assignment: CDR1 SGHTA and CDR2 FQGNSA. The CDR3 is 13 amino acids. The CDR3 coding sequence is TGTGCCAGCAGCTTAGGGTTAGAGGATACGCAGTATTTT. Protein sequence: CASSLGLEDTQYF.